A selection of T cell receptor beta chains follows, all from one sample in a study of shared clonotypes between healthy human individuals. TCRdb's copy holds only in-frame clones and misses some; the assay was immunoSEQ multiplex PCR. The repertoire holds about 2.1 million clones, with around 93% as singletons. Sequencing was performed on naive CD8+ T cells from PBMCs. These TCRs come from a man between 18 and 35 years old in good health. Some clones in this sample may be carry-over from other donors' samples. CDR3s include the opening cysteine and the closing phenylalanine or tryptophan. The order of the fields is V gene, CDR3 protein.

>TRBV4-2
CASSHRLGGAYEQYF
>TRBV19
CASSHQQGRPNEKLFF
>TRBV5-1
CASSLVAGTDEQYF
>TRBV5-5
CASSLSGEDLGPYEQYF
>TRBV14
CASSQDLRTAEAFF
>TRBV7-9
CASSLSGRDYNEQFF
>TRBV18
CASSLPRGSYEQYF
>TRBV7-2
CASSIRTGGGPQHF
>TRBV27
CASSLIGTGVYEQYF
>TRBV11-2
CASSLGAGQGYTEAFF
>TRBV7-9
CASSLAPGANTGELFF
>TRBV27
CASTWGFGWPQHF
>TRBV9
CASSVSGWGETQYF
>TRBV2
CASTDIQGVGVQPQHF